This T cell receptor (beta chain) was captured in a study of lymphopenia after photon versus proton radiotherapy. Using immunoSEQ multiplex PCR, the repertoire was profiled, and TCRdb retains in-frame clones only, with some absent. In the table there are roughly 41,000 clones, more than 75% of which are singletons. With 7 bases clipped from V and 4 bases from J, the junction kept 3 bases outside the gene matches. There are 13 residues in the CDR3. Germline-derived CDR1 and CDR2 are MNHNY and SVGAGI (reference sequence). The rearrangement joins TRBV6-6 to TRBJ2-3, with TRBD2 matching over 9 bases. The receptor's source is a man aged 50 or older with gastric cancer. The sequencing here drew on peripheral blood, taken from a patient treated with photon-based radiotherapy. CDR3 residues: CASKAGGADTQYF. Written as DNA, the CDR3 is TGTGCCAGCAAAGCGGGAGGTGCAGATACGCAGTATTTT.